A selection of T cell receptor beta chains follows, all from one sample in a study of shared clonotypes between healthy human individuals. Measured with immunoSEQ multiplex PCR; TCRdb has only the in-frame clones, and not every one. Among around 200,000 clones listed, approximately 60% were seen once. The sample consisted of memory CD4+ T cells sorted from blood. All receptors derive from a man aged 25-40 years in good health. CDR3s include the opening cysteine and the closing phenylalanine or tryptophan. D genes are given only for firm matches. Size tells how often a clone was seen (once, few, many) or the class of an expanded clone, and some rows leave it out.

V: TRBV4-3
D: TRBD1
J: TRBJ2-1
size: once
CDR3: CASSQDWVHGTGYNEQFF
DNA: TGCGCCAGCAGCCAAGATTGGGTACACGGGACAGGGTACAATGAGCAGTTCTTC

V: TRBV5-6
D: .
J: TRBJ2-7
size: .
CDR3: CASSIWYEQYF
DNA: TGTGCCAGCAGCATATGGTACGAGCAGTACTTC

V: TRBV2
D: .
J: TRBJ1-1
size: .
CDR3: CASTAGRGITEAFF
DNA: TGTGCCAGCACTGCTGGCAGGGGTATCACTGAAGCTTTCTTT

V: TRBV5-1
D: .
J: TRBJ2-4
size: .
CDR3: CASSLVGGDGDIQYF
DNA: TGCGCCAGCAGCTTGGTTGGGGGCGACGGAGACATTCAGTACTTC

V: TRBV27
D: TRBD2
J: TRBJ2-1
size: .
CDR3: CASSLGTSVYNEQFF
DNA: TGTGCCAGCAGTTTAGGGACTAGCGTCTACAATGAGCAGTTCTTC

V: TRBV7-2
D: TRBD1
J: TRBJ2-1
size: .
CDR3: CASSLGTGPYNEQFF
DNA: TGTGCCAGCAGCTTGGGGACAGGTCCCTACAATGAGCAGTTCTTC

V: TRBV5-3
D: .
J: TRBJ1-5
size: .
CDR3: CARSLGGGPGNQPQHF
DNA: TGTGCCAGAAGCTTGGGTGGCGGACCCGGCAATCAGCCCCAGCATTTT

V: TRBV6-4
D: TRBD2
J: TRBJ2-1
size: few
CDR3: CASSVTSGSNNEQFF
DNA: TGTGCCAGCAGTGTGACTAGCGGGAGTAACAATGAGCAGTTCTTC

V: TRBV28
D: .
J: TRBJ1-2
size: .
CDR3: CASRGWALDGYTF
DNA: TGTGCCAGCAGGGGATGGGCGTTGGATGGCTACACCTTC

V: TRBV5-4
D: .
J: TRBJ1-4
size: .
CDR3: CASSLDGGRNEKLFF
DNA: TGTGCCAGCAGCCTAGACGGGGGGCGCAATGAAAAACTGTTTTTT

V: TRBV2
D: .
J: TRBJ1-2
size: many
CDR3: CASSEDGATAYGYTF
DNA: TGTGCCAGCAGTGAAGACGGCGCCACGGCCTATGGCTACACCTTC

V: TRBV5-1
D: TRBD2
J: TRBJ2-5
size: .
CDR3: CASSRETSGRETQYF
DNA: TGCGCCAGCAGCCGAGAGACTAGCGGGAGGGAGACCCAGTACTTC

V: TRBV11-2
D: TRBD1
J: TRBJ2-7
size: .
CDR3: CASRFRLSSTGWDSLQYF
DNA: TGTGCCAGCAGGTTTAGACTTAGCTCGACGGGCTGGGACAGCCTACAGTACTTC

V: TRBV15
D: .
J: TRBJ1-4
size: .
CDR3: CATSETPGSNEKLFF
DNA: TGTGCCACCAGCGAGACTCCAGGGAGTAATGAAAAACTGTTTTTT

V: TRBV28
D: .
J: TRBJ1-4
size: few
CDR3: CASRHRVREKLFF
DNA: TGTGCCAGCAGACACAGGGTGCGAGAAAAACTGTTTTTT

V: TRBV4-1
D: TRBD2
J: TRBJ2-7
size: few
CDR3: CASSPSSGISYEQYF
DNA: TGCGCCAGCAGCCCCTCTAGCGGGATTTCCTACGAGCAGTACTTC

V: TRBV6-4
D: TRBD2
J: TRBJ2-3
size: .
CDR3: CASSDDRTSGRFGTDTQYF
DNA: TGTGCCAGCAGTGACGATCGGACTAGCGGGAGATTTGGCACAGATACGCAGTATTTT

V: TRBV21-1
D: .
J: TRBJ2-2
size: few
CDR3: CASSKAGELFF
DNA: TGTGCCAGCAGCAAAGCCGGGGAGCTGTTTTTT

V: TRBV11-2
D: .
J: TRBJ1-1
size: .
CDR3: CASSRLGTEAFF
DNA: TGTGCCAGCAGCCGGTTGGGTACTGAAGCTTTCTTT

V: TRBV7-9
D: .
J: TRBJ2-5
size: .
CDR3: CASSSGETQYF
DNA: TGTGCCAGCAGCTCAGGGGAGACCCAGTACTTC

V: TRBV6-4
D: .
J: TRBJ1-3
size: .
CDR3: CASSDLVFSGNTIYF
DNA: TGTGCCAGCAGTGACCTGGTCTTCTCTGGAAACACCATATATTTT

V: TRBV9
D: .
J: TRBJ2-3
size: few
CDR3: CASSADLGADTQYF
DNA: TGTGCCAGCAGCGCGGACCTGGGGGCAGATACGCAGTATTTT

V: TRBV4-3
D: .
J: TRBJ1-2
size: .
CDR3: CASSQEKGYANYGYTF
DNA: TGCGCCAGCAGCCAAGAAAAAGGCTATGCTAACTATGGCTACACCTTC

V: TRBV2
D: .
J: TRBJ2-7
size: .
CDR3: CASRSPSRTYEQYF
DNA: TGTGCCAGCAGATCTCCGAGCAGAACCTACGAGCAGTACTTC

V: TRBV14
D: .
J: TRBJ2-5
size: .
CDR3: CASSPQRAQGKTQYF
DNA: TGTGCCAGCAGCCCCCAAAGGGCCCAAGGCAAGACCCAGTACTTC

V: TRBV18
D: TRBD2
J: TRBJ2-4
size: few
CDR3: CASSPRDRLAGADIQYF
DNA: TGTGCCAGCTCACCGAGAGACAGACTAGCGGGGGCCGACATTCAGTACTTC

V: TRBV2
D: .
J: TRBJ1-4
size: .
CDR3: CASSVGPTNEKLFF
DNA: TGTGCCAGCAGTGTGGGGCCGACTAATGAAAAACTGTTTTTT

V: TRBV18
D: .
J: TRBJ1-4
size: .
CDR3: CASSANEKLFF
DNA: TGTGCCAGCTCGGCTAATGAAAAACTGTTTTTT

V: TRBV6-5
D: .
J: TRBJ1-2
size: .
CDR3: CASRNRGQGLRGYTF
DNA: TGTGCCAGCAGAAATCGGGGGCAGGGCCTTAGAGGCTACACCTTC

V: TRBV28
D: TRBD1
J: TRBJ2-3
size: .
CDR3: CASATGARDTQYF
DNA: TGTGCCAGCGCGACAGGGGCGAGAGATACGCAGTATTTT

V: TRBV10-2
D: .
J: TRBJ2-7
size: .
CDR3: CASRATGSSFEQYF
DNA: TGCGCCAGCAGAGCAACAGGGTCGTCGTTCGAGCAGTACTTC

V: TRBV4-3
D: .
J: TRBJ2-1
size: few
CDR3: CASSQAPPGSSYNEQFF
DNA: TGCGCCAGCAGCCAAGCGCCCCCGGGGAGCTCCTACAATGAGCAGTTCTTC

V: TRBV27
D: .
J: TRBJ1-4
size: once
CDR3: CASSPSFPGHNEKLFF
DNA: TGTGCCAGCAGTCCCTCCTTCCCGGGACATAATGAAAAACTGTTTTTT

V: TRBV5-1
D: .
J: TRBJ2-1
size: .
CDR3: CASSLERDSNEQFF
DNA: TGCGCCAGCAGCTTAGAACGGGACTCCAATGAGCAGTTCTTC

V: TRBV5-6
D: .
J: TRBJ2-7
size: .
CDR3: CASSLPGGNEQYF
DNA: TGTGCCAGCAGCTTGCCCGGGGGCAACGAGCAGTACTTC

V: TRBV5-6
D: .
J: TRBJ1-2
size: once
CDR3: CASAPRGGRGYTF
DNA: TGTGCCAGCGCTCCGCGCGGGGGACGGGGCTACACCTTC

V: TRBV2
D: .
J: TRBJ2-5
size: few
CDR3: CASYLDRKETQYF
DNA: TGTGCCAGCTACTTAGACAGGAAAGAGACCCAGTACTTC

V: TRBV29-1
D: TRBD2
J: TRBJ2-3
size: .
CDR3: CSAGGGGTDTQYF
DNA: TGCAGCGCGGGGGGTGGAGGCACAGATACGCAGTATTTT

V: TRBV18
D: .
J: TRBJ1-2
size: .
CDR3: CASSSYRVNMATTPGGYTF
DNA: TGTGCCAGCTCGAGCTACAGGGTCAATATGGCTACGACTCCTGGGGGCTACACCTTC

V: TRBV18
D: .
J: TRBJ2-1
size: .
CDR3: CASSRDYASSNEQFF
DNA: TGTGCCAGCTCTCGAGACTACGCCTCGAGCAATGAGCAGTTCTTC

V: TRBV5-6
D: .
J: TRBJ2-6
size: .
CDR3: CASSRRGNPGANVLTF
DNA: TGTGCCAGCAGCCGAAGGGGGAACCCTGGGGCCAACGTCCTGACTTTC

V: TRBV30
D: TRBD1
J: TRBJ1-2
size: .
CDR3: CAWTAKTGAELNYGYTF
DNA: TGTGCCTGGACCGCGAAGACAGGGGCTGAACTTAACTATGGCTACACCTTC

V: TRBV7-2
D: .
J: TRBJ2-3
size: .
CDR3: CASSLPHPTDTQYF
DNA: TGTGCCAGCAGCTTACCCCATCCCACAGATACGCAGTATTTT

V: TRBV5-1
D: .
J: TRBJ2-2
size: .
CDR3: CASSLGVAATGELFF
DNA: TGCGCCAGCAGCTTGGGTGTGGCAGCCACCGGGGAGCTGTTTTTT

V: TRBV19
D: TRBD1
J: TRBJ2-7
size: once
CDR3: CASSMGQGELYEQYF
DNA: TGTGCCAGTAGTATGGGACAGGGGGAGTTGTACGAGCAGTACTTC

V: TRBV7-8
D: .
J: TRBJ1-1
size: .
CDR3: CASSLAPTSVNYRDLPEAFF
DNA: TGTGCCAGCAGCTTAGCCCCCACCTCCGTGAACTACAGGGATTTGCCTGAAGCTTTCTTT

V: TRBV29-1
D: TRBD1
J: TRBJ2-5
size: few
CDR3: CSVEDGGQGRKETQYF
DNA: TGCAGCGTTGAAGATGGGGGACAGGGAAGGAAAGAGACCCAGTACTTC

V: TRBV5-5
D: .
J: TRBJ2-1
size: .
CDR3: CASSLSNEQFF
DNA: TGTGCCAGCAGCTTGTCCAATGAGCAGTTCTTC

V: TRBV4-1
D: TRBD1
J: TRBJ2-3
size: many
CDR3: CASSLDREGADTQYF
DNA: TGCGCCAGCAGCCTCGACAGGGAAGGCGCAGATACGCAGTATTTT

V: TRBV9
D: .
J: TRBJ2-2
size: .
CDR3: CASSVRFDRSNTGELFF
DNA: TGTGCCAGCAGCGTACGGTTTGACAGGAGCAACACCGGGGAGCTGTTTTTT

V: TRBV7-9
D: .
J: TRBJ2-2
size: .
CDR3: CASSILRAGGELFF
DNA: TGTGCCAGCAGCATACTACGGGCGGGTGGGGAGCTGTTTTTT

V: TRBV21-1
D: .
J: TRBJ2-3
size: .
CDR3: CATFNPRDRGRTGTDTQYF
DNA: TGTGCCACCTTTAACCCCCGGGACAGGGGGCGAACAGGCACAGATACGCAGTATTTT